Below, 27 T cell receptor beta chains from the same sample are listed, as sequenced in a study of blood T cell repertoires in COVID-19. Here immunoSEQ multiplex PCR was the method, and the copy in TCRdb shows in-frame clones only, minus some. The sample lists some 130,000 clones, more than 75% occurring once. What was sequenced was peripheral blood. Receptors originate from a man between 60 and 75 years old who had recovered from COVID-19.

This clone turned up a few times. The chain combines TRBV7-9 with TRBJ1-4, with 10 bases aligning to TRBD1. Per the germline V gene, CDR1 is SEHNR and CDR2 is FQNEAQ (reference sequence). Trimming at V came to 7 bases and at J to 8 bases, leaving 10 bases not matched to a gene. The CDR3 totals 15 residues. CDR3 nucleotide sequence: TGTGCCAGCAACTTGGAAGGACAGGGGGGCGAAAAACTGTTTTTT. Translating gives CASNLEGQGGEKLFF.

The DNA for the CDR3 is TGTGCCAGCAGCCGAGGTACCGCAACTAATGAAAAACTGTTTTTT. Translation gives CASSRGTATNEKLFF. This sequence joins TRBV5-5 and TRBJ1-4; D not certain. The length of the CDR3 is 15 residues. The germline V gene encodes CDR1 SGHKS and CDR2 YYEKEE (reference sequence). V lost 4 bases to trimming and J lost 0 bases, with 10 bases between them.

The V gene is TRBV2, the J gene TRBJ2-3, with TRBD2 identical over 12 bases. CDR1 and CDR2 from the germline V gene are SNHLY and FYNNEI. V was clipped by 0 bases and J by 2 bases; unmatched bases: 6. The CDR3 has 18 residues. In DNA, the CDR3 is TGTGCCAGCAGTGAAGCCCCCACTAGCGGGGGGACCACAGATACGCAGTATTTT. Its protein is CASSEAPTSGGTTDTQYF.

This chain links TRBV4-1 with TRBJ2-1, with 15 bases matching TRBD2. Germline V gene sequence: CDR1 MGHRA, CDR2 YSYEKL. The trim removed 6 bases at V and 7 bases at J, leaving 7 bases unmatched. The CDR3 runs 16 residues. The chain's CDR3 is CASSRGLAGGRNEQFF. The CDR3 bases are TGCGCCAGCAGTCGAGGACTAGCGGGAGGGAGGAATGAGCAGTTCTTC.

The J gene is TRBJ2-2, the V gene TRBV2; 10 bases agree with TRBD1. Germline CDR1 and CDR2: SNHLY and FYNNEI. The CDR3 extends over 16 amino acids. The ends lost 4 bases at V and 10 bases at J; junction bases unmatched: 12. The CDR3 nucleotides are TGTGCCAGCAGTGCCCGGGACAGGGGTTTAGAGGCGGAGCTGTTTTTT. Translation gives CASSARDRGLEAELFF.

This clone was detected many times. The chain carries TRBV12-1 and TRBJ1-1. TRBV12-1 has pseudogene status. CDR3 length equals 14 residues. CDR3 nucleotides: TGTGCCAGCAGCTTTGTGGCGGGGAACACTGAAGCTTTCTTT. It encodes CASSFVAGNTEAFF.

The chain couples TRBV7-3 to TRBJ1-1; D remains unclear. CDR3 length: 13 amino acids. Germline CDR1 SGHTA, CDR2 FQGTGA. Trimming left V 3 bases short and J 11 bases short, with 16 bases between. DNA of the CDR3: TGTGCCAGCAGCTTTGATTCGGGAGGGTATGCTTTCTTT. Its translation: CASSFDSGGYAFF.

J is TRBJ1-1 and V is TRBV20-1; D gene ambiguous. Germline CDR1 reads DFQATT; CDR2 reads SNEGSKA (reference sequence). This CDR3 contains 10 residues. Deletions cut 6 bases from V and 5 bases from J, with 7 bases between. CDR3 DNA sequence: TGCAGTGCCCGAGGGACTGAAGCTTTCTTT. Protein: CSARGTEAFF.

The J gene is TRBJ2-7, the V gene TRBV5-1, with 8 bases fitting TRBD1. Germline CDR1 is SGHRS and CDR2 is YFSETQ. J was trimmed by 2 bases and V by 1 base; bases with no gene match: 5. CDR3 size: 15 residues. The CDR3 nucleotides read TGCGCCAGCAGCTTGTGGGGGACAGGACCCTACGAGCAGTACTTC. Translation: CASSLWGTGPYEQYF.

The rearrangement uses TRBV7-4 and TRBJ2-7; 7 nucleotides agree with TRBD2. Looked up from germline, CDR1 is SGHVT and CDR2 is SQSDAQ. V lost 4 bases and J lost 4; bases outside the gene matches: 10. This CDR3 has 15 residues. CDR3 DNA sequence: TGTGCCAGCAGCTCCCCCCTGCTAGCGGTATACGAGCAGTACTTC. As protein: CASSSPLLAVYEQYF. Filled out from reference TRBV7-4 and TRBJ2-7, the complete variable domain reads GAGVSQSPRYKVAKRGRDVALRCDSISGHVTLYWYRQTLGQGSEVLTYSQSDAQRDKSGRPSGRFSAERPERSVSTLKIQRTEQGDSAVYLCASSSPLLAVYEQYFGPGTRLTVT.

CDR3: CASSTGSYNEQFF. As DNA, the CDR3 is TGTGCCAGCTCTACGGGCTCCTACAATGAGCAGTTCTTC. The rearrangement links TRBV19 to TRBJ2-1, with D unclear. Germline V gene data show CDR1 as LNHDA and CDR2 as SQIVND (reference sequence). Trimming stripped 9 bases from V and 0 bases from J, with 9 bases between. The CDR3 consists of 13 residues. The full variable domain, completed using reference TRBV19 and TRBJ2-1, is DGGITQSPKYLFRKEGQNVTLSCEQNLNHDAMYWYRQDPGQGLRLIYYSQIVNDFQKGDIAEGYSVSREKKESFPLTVTSAQKNPTAFYLCASSTGSYNEQFFGPGTRLTVL.

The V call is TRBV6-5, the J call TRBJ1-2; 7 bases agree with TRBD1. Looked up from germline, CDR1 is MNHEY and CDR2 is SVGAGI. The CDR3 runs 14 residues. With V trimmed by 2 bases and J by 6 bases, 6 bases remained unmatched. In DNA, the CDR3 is TGTGCCAGCAGTTACACAGGGACAGTAGATGGCTACACCTTC. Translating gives CASSYTGTVDGYTF.

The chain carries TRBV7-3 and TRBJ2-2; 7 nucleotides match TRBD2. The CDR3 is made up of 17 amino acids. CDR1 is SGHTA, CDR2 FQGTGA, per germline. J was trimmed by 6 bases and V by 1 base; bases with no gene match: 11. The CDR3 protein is CASSLNGGTAGAGELFF. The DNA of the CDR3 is TGTGCCAGCAGCTTAAATGGTGGGACGGCGGGGGCCGGGGAGCTGTTTTTT.

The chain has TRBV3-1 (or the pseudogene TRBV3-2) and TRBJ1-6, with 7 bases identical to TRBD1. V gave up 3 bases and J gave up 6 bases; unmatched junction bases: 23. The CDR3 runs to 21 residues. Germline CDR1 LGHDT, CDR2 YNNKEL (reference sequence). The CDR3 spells CASSHPLRQGPGWDPNSPLHF. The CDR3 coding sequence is TGTGCCAGCAGCCATCCACTTCGACAGGGTCCCGGGTGGGACCCTAATTCACCCCTCCACTTT.

CDR3 region: CAIRARGYSGNTIYF. CDR3 coding DNA: TGTGCCATCAGGGCCCGAGGGTACTCTGGAAACACCATATATTTT. This sequence joins TRBV10-3 and TRBJ1-3, with D uncertain. V was cut by 6 bases and J by 0 bases, with 12 bases left in between. Germline V gene lookup returns CDR1 ENHRY and CDR2 SYGVKD. The CDR3 length is 15 residues.

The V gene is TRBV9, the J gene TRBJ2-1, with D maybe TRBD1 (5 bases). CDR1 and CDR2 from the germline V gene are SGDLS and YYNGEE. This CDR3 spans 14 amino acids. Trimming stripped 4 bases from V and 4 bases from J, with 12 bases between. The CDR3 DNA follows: TGTGCCAGCAGCCCCTTATCAGGGTACAATGAGCAGTTCTTC. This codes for CASSPLSGYNEQFF.

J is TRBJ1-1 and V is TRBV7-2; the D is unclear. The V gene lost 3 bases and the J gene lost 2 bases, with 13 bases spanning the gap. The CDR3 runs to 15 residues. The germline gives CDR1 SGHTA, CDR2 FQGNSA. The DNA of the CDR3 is TGTGCCAGCAGCTTCGATTGGGTGACAAACACTGAAGCTTTCTTT. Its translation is CASSFDWVTNTEAFF.

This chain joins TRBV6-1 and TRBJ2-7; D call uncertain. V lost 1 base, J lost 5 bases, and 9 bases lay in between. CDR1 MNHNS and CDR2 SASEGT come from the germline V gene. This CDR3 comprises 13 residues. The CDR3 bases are TGTGCCAGCAGTGAAGACTGGCGGAACGAGCAGTACTTC. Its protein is CASSEDWRNEQYF.

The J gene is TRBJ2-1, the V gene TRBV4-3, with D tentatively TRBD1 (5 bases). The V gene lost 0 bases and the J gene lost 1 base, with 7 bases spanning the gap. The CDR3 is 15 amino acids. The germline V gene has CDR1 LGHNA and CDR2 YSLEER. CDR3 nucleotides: TGCGCCAGCAGCCAAGACAGGGCGTCCTACAATGAGCAGTTCTTC. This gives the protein CASSQDRASYNEQFF.

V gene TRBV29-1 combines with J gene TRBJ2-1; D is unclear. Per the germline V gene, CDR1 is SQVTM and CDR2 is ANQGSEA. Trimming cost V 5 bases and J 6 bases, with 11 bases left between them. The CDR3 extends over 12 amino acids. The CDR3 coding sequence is TGCAGCGTTAGCTACGGTGCCAATGAGCAGTTCTTC. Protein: CSVSYGANEQFF.

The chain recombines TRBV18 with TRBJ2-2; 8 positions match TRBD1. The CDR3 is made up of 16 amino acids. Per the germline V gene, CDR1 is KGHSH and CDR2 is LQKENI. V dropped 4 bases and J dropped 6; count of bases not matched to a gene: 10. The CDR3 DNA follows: TGTGCCAGCTCACTACGACAGGGGCTAGAGCCCGGGGAGCTGTTTTTT. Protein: CASSLRQGLEPGELFF.

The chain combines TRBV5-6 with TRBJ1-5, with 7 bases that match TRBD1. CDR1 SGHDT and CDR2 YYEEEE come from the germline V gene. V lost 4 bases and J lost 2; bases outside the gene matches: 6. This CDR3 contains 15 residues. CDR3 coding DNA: TGTGCCAGCAGCCTTAATACAGGGGGCAATCAGCCCCAGCATTTT. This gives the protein CASSLNTGGNQPQHF. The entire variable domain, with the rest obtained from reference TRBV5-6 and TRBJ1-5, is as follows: DAGVTQSPTHLIKTRGQQVTLRCSPKSGHDTVSWYQQALGQGPQFIFQYYEEEERQRGNFPDRFSGHQFPNYSSELNVNALLLGDSALYLCASSLNTGGNQPQHFGDGTRLSIL.

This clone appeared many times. DNA of the CDR3: TGTGCCAGCAGGACCAGGTTTATGAACACTGAAGCTTTCTTT. The encoded protein is CASRTRFMNTEAFF. The chain joins TRBV28 to TRBJ1-1; D gene unclear. The germline V and J ends were trimmed by 6 bases and 0 bases, with 11 bases remaining between them. Germline CDR1 and CDR2: MDHEN and SYDVKM. The CDR3 length is 14 residues.

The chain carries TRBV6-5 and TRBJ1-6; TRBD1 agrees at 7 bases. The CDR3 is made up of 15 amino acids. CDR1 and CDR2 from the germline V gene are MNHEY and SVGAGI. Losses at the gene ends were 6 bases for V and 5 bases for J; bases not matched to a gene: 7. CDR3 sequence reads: CASRGPGTDNSPLHF. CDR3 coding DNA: TGTGCCAGCAGGGGACCCGGGACAGATAATTCACCCCTCCACTTT.

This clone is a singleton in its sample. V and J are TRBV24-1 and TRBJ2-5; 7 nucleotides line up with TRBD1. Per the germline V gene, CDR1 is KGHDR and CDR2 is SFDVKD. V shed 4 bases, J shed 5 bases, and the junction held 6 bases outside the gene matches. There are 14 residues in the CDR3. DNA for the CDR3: TGTGCCACCAGTGACTGGGACAGTCGGGAGACCCAGTACTTC. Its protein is CATSDWDSRETQYF.

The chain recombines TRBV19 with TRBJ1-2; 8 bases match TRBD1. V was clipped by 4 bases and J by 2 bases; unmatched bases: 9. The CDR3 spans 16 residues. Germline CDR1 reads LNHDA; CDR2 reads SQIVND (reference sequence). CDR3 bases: TGTGCCAGTAGTACCTCGCGGACAGGGTTGAACTATGGCTACACCTTC. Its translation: CASSTSRTGLNYGYTF.

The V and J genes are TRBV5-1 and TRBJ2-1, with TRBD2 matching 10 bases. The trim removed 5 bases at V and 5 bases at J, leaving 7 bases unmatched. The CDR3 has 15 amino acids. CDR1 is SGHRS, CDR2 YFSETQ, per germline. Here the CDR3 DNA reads TGCGCCAGCAGTAGTAGCGGGGGGTACAACAATGAGCAGTTCTTC. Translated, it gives CASSSSGGYNNEQFF.